What follows describes a single TCR beta chain. Its antigen remains unknown. Only in-frame clones appear in the TCRdb table, and some are missing; sequencing was by immunoSEQ multiplex PCR. The data show 150,000 or so clones, 90% seen once. The data were taken from a study of T cell responses to AZD1222 COVID-19 vaccine. The study, taken as a whole, reports: The study sampled repertoires only after the peak T cell response.

V shed 10 bases, J shed 0 bases, and the junction held 8 bases outside the gene matches. The CDR3 consists of 14 residues. CDR1 and CDR2 from the germline V gene are WNHNN and SYGVQD (reference sequence). Source: peripheral blood, taken on day 0 of AZD1222 vaccination. This rearrangement joins TRBV10-1 to TRBJ1-2; 7 bases match TRBD1. This clonotype was sampled from an adult in good health. In DNA form, the CDR3 reads TGCGCCATCCTGGGGACAGACCCTAACTATGGCTACACCTTC. Amino acids: CAILGTDPNYGYTF.